The text below deals with one TCR beta chain. The antigen is unknown. These data come from a study of identical twins. Each cDNA held unique molecular identifiers, and template switching gave it a universal primer site. TCRdb processed the 5' RACE reads anew with MiXCR; each CDR3 protein has one entry. The profile shows around 300,000 distinct CDR3 sequences, approximately 8% of them singletons. Germline V gene lookup returns CDR1 SGHDT and CDR2 YYEEEE. The ends were cut back, 4 bases at V and 3 bases at J, with 11 bases in the middle. CDR3 length equals 13 residues. Study-level findings and limits: Within cord blood, abundant beta clonotypes carried fewer insertions, but memory repertoires showed no such trend.

The data also belong to a second study, concerning yellow fever vaccine responses in identical twins.

Specimen: memory (CD45RO+) T cells sorted from blood. This sequence originates from a woman under 30 in good health. The chain joins TRBV5-6 to TRBJ2-7; weak D call: TRBD2 (5 bases). CDR3 amino acids: CASSTLGLYEQYF. The CDR3 DNA is TGTGCCAGCAGCACTTTAGGACTCTACGAGCAGTACTTC.